What follows is one T cell receptor beta chain and its context. The specificity of this receptor is unknown. No base qualities exist here, and no much larger clone lies one base off it. The library was obtained by the immunoSEQ multiplex PCR assay. TCRdb re-hosts the immuneACCESS table, in-frame sequences only. Its copies lack some clones; in the studies checked, an unresolved V gene accounts for under half of them, and the cause for the rest is not known. Recorded for this sample are roughly 140,000 clones; over 90% of them occurred a single time. The top ten clones comprise 1.5% to 1.7% of the sample. Patients with melanoma were used as donors. This entry is derived from a study of CD4+ T cells in melanoma (dated by TCRdb to about 2022). With respect to the entire study: Neoantigen-specific CD4+ T cells in human melanoma were investigated in the study. Points the paper makes about the study in general: Neoantigen-specific CD4+ T cells were reported to be correlated with the function of CD8+ T cells, macrophages and B cells. Diverse differentiation states were reported to be shown by neoantigen-specific CD4+ T cells in melanoma.

Sequences SGHNT (CDR1) and YYREEE (CDR2) are obtained from the germline V gene (reference sequence). From the cysteine up to the phenylalanine, the CDR3 has a length of 14 residues. This entry keeps only the CDR3 DNA: 42 bases, framed from base 1. Trimming removed 2 bases from V and 5 bases from J, leaving 13 bases between the germline ends. The chain is encoded by TRBV5-4 joined to TRBJ1-2, with the D segment identity uncertain. The TCR originated in a human donor with melanoma. The DNA reads as follows: TGTGCCAGCAGCTTACCTTCGTTGGTTTATGGCTACACCTTC. The encoded protein is CASSLPSLVYGYTF.